The 20 T cell receptor beta chains listed next were all sequenced from one sample in a study of Ad26.COV2.S vaccination and SARS-CoV-2 variants. Only in-frame clones appear in the TCRdb table, and some are missing; sequencing was by immunoSEQ multiplex PCR. Found here are hundreds of thousands of clones, around 92% of them singletons; the top ten hold less than 2%. Treatment meaning: 15 to 20 received Ad26.COV2.S at low or high dose, single or two shots; roughly five received placebo; per-sample allocation not given. Sampling was performed 63 days after the first vaccine or placebo injection. The sequenced sample was peripheral blood, obtained in a trial of Ad26.COV2.S vaccine versus placebo. These receptor sequences come from a person aged 18-60 years who received the Ad26.COV2.S COVID-19 vaccine or a placebo.

DNA of the CDR3: TGTGCCAGCTCACCACCCAAGACAGAAGGGCAAACCAAAAACATTCAGTACTTC. It yields the protein CASSPPKTEGQTKNIQYF. The chain links TRBV18 to TRBJ2-4; D is perhaps TRBD1 (5 bases). Trimming stripped 0 bases from V and 2 bases from J, with 17 bases between. The CDR3 has 18 amino acids. Germline V gene sequence: CDR1 KGHSH, CDR2 LQKENI.

In regard to this clone: The same CDR3 arises from other DNA sequences in this sample as well. V and J are TRBV4-3 and TRBJ1-2; D gene uncertain. CDR3 length: 14 amino acids. Germline CDR1 LGHNA, CDR2 YSLEER. V was pared by 1 base and J by 0 bases, with 6 bases between. CDR3 coding DNA: TGCGCCAGCAGCCAAGGCGCAACTAACTATGGCTACACCTTC. It is translated as CASSQGATNYGYTF.

This clone was seen a handful of times. The V and J genes are TRBV7-9 and TRBJ2-1, with TRBD2 matching 7 bases. CDR1 SEHNR and CDR2 FQNEAQ come from the germline V gene (reference sequence). Trimming removed 1 base from V and 9 bases from J; junction bases left unmatched: 9. This CDR3 comprises 15 residues. CDR3 amino acids: CASSLGGGGGAEQFF. The CDR3 DNA is TGTGCCAGCAGCTTAGGAGGCGGGGGAGGGGCTGAGCAGTTCTTC.

Only one count was recorded for this clone. The gene calls are TRBV10-3 and TRBJ1-2, with D maybe TRBD1 (6 bases). The V end lost 8 bases, the J end lost 0 bases, and 10 bases lay between the germline ends. In germline, CDR1 is ENHRY, CDR2 SYGVKD. The CDR3 consists of 13 residues. The CDR3 loop is CAISQGTNYGYTF. In DNA form, the CDR3 reads TGTGCCATCTCACAGGGTACTAACTATGGCTACACCTTC.

The V gene is TRBV25-1, the J gene TRBJ1-2; no clear D. Looked up from germline, CDR1 is MGHDK and CDR2 is SYGVNS. V was trimmed by 5 bases and J by 7 bases, leaving 14 bases between them. The CDR3 runs 13 residues. CDR3: CASSSSGVPGYTF. The CDR3 bases are TGTGCCAGCAGTTCCTCCGGGGTCCCTGGCTACACCTTC.

The chain is built from TRBV28 and TRBJ2-7; D is undetermined. The CDR3 runs to 13 residues. Trimming took 3 bases from V and 4 from J, leaving 10 bases between them. CDR1 and CDR2 from the germline V gene are MDHEN and SYDVKM. The CDR3 is CASSLRSPYEQYF. The CDR3 DNA follows: TGTGCCAGCAGTTTGCGATCTCCATACGAGCAGTACTTC.

V and J are TRBV28 and TRBJ2-7; D might be TRBD1 (6 bases). Germline values: CDR1 MDHEN, CDR2 SYDVKM. V was cut by 6 bases and J by 3 bases, with 18 bases left in between. The CDR3 extends over 15 amino acids. The CDR3 region has the DNA TGTGCCAGCAGCTACATCTGGGGGCAGGGCTACGAGCAGTACTTC. Protein: CASSYIWGQGYEQYF.

In its sample, this clone was seen a few times. The V gene is TRBV27, the J gene TRBJ2-2, with D perhaps matching TRBD2 (6 bases). Deletions cut 5 bases from V and 6 bases from J, with 13 bases between. Per the germline V gene, CDR1 is MNHEY and CDR2 is SMNVEV (reference sequence). CDR3 length: 14 amino acids. Here the CDR3 DNA reads TGTGCCAGCAGTCCATCTAGCGACCCCGGGGAGCTGTTTTTT. This codes for CASSPSSDPGELFF.

This chain links TRBV5-1 with TRBJ1-1, with D possibly being TRBD1 (6 bases). V dropped 0 bases and J dropped 1 base, with 16 bases sitting between them. Germline assignment: CDR1 SGHRS and CDR2 YFSETQ. The CDR3 is 17 residues long. CDR3 region: CASSLARGSARNTEAFF. The CDR3 DNA reads as TGCGCCAGCAGCTTGGCCAGGGGATCAGCCAGGAACACTGAAGCTTTCTTT.

The chain carries TRBV9 and TRBJ2-1; 10 nucleotides match TRBD2. In germline, CDR1 is SGDLS, CDR2 YYNGEE. The CDR3 has 15 amino acids. V lost 3 bases, J lost 0 bases, and 0 bases stayed unmatched. CDR3 coding DNA: TGTGCCAGCAGCGCTAGCGGGGGCTCCTACAATGAGCAGTTCTTC. This gives the protein CASSASGGSYNEQFF.

V gene TRBV24-1 combines with J gene TRBJ1-3; D is unclear. The CDR3 runs 17 residues. Germline lookup yields CDR1 KGHDR and CDR2 SFDVKD. V lost 4 bases and J 2 bases, leaving 17 bases between the germline ends. CDR3 in amino acids: CATSETQSGQAGNTIYF. The CDR3 DNA sequence: TGTGCCACCAGTGAGACACAATCTGGGCAAGCTGGAAACACCATATATTTT.

This sequence joins TRBV25-1 and TRBJ2-3, with D maybe TRBD1 (5 bases). The CDR3 spans 13 residues. V shed 4 bases and J shed 6 bases, with 11 bases lying between them. CDR1 is MGHDK, CDR2 SYGVNS, per germline. The CDR3 nucleotides read TGTGCCAGCAGTGTTGGGGCCGGGGATACGCAGTATTTT. It codes for CASSVGAGDTQYF.

This clone was seen once. The J gene is TRBJ2-7, the V gene TRBV23-1; 10 nucleotides agree with TRBD1. TRBV23-1 is an ORF, and what it does is uncertain. This CDR3 is built from 16 residues. J lost 4 bases, V lost 5 bases, and 11 bases had no gene match. CDR3 sequence (DNA): TGCGCCAGCAGTGAGGAGGACAGGGGGGTTTGTTACGAGCAGTACTTC. Translating gives CASSEEDRGVCYEQYF.

CDR3: CASSSRQTPYSGNTIYF. In DNA, the CDR3 is TGTGCCAGCAGCTCCCGACAGACTCCCTACTCTGGAAACACCATATATTTT. The chain recombines TRBV13 with TRBJ1-3; TRBD1 might be the D (5 bases). Trimming took 4 bases from V and 0 from J, leaving 16 bases between them. The CDR3 sequence is 17 residues long. Germline V gene data show CDR1 as PRHDT and CDR2 as FYEKMQ (reference sequence).

The chain uses TRBV6-5 and TRBJ1-2; D gene ambiguous. Germline V gives CDR1 MNHEY, CDR2 SVGAGI. The CDR3 totals 16 residues. V lost 1 base and J 8 bases, leaving 20 bases between the germline ends. Here the CDR3 DNA reads TGTGCCAGCAGTTACTTTAGGGAAGTTTCAACTATGGGCTACACCTTC. It encodes CASSYFREVSTMGYTF.

V is TRBV19 and J is TRBJ2-3; TRBD1 matches at 8 bases. The CDR3 totals 14 residues. Germline V lookup: CDR1 LNHDA, CDR2 SQIVND (reference sequence). V lost 4 bases and J lost 6; bases outside the gene matches: 6. CDR3 region: CASSKTGAGDTQYF. The DNA for the CDR3 is TGTGCCAGTAGTAAGACAGGGGCCGGGGATACGCAGTATTTT.

The chain combines TRBV28 with TRBJ1-6; TRBD1 might be the D (6 bases). The germline V gene encodes CDR1 MDHEN and CDR2 SYDVKM. The CDR3 length is 14 residues. Here the CDR3 reads CVVGRGSYNSPLHF. For the CDR3, the DNA is TGTGTAGTCGGCAGGGGCTCCTATAATTCACCCCTCCACTTT.

V is TRBV3-1 (or the pseudogene TRBV3-2) and J is TRBJ2-2; D gene uncertain. The CDR3 is 15 amino acids. CDR1 is LGHDT, CDR2 YNNKEL, per germline (reference sequence). The germline V and J ends were trimmed by 2 bases and 4 bases, with 11 bases remaining between them. This CDR3 reads CASSQLNSVTGELFF. CDR3 coding DNA: TGTGCCAGCAGCCAACTGAACAGCGTCACCGGGGAGCTGTTTTTT.

The V gene is TRBV5-4, the J gene TRBJ1-6, with D tentatively TRBD1 (5 bases). Germline V CDR1 and CDR2: SGHNT, YYREEE (reference sequence). Trimming took off 9 bases at V and 8 bases at J, with 15 bases between the two ends. This CDR3 spans 13 amino acids. CDR3 coding DNA: TGTGCCATCGGGGACGGGCAATATTCACCCCTCCACTTT. Translation: CAIGDGQYSPLHF.

This rearrangement joins TRBV4-3 to TRBJ1-5; perhaps TRBD1 as D (6 bases). The ends were cut back, 0 bases at V and 7 bases at J, with 16 bases in the middle. The CDR3 has 16 amino acids. The V gene's germline CDR1 is LGHNA and CDR2 YSLEER. The DNA of the CDR3 is TGCGCCAGCAGCCAAGATCTGCCCGGGGGCGGGCAGCCCCAGCATTTT. This codes for CASSQDLPGGGQPQHF.